One sample yielded the 10 T cell receptor beta chains listed below, sequenced in a study of T cells in Graves' hyperthyroidism and ophthalmopathy. Template material for amplifying TCR beta CDR3 regions consisted of RNA transcripts. The HTBI primer set served for first-round RT-PCR of the TCR CDR3. TCRdb called the multiplex PCR reads again in MiXCR, with one record for every CDR3 protein. The sample consists of hundreds of thousands of distinct CDR3 sequences, about 14% of them appearing once. The sequencing input was blood. These receptors were collected from a man between 18 and 35 years old with Graves' ophthalmopathy.

The chain couples TRBV6-5 to TRBJ2-7; D is uncertain. This CDR3 is 15 amino acids long. The germline CDR1 and CDR2 sequences are MNHEY and SVGAGI. The V and J ends lost 0 bases and 3 bases respectively, with 12 bases between them. CDR3 sequence: CASSYSAPDRYEQYF. CDR3 in DNA: TGTGCCAGCAGTTACTCGGCACCAGACCGCTACGAGCAGTACTTC.

This clonotype appeared many times. This chain uses TRBV6-1 with TRBJ2-3, with 14 bases identical to TRBD2. The CDR3 runs 16 residues. V trimming: 2 bases; J trimming: 6 bases; junction bases outside the gene matches: 4. Looked up from germline, CDR1 is MNHNS and CDR2 is SASEGT. CDR3: CASSERLAGGRDTQYF. The CDR3 DNA sequence: TGTGCCAGCAGTGAAAGACTAGCGGGGGGGAGGGATACGCAGTATTTT.

In its sample, this clonotype was seen many times. The V and J genes are TRBV11-2 and TRBJ2-1, with D possibly being TRBD2 (5 bases). With 5 bases removed from V and 7 bases from J, the gap between germline ends came to 12 bases. The V gene's germline CDR1 is SGHAT and CDR2 FQNNGV. The CDR3 spans 13 residues. The CDR3 reads CASSDPGMNEQFF. The CDR3 region has the DNA TGTGCCAGCAGCGACCCCGGGATGAATGAGCAGTTCTTC.

The chain recombines TRBV4-1 with TRBJ2-5, with 10 bases matching TRBD2. Germline V lookup: CDR1 MGHRA, CDR2 YSYEKL. The CDR3 consists of 19 residues. With V trimmed by 3 bases and J by 0 bases, 13 bases remained unmatched. The CDR3 DNA reads as TGCGCCAGCAGCCATCATAATAGCGGGGGGTGGAAAAACCAAGAGACCCAGTACTTC. Its translation is CASSHHNSGGWKNQETQYF.

This clonotype was seen more than once but under ten times. The chain couples TRBV6-1 to TRBJ2-1; 9 bases agree with TRBD2. The CDR3 sequence is 15 residues long. The V gene end was trimmed by 6 bases and the J gene end by 4 bases; junction bases not matched to a gene: 7. Germline values: CDR1 MNHNS, CDR2 SASEGT. CDR3 sequence: CASSALAGAYNEQFF. CDR3 nucleotide sequence: TGTGCCAGCAGCGCCTTAGCGGGAGCATACAATGAGCAGTTCTTC.

This clonotype was picked up many times. The chain employs TRBV27 and TRBJ1-2; D uncertain. V lost 6 bases and J lost 7, with 3 bases in between. The germline CDR1 and CDR2 sequences are MNHEY and SMNVEV (reference sequence). This CDR3 has 9 amino acids. As DNA, the CDR3 is TGTGCCAGCAGGGGTGGCTACACCTTC. Its translation: CASRGGYTF.

This clonotype has ten or more counts. This sequence joins TRBV5-1 and TRBJ2-1; no firm D call. CDR1 and CDR2 (germline): SGHRS, YFSETQ. V dropped 0 bases and J dropped 10 bases, with 11 bases sitting between them. The CDR3 runs 13 residues. DNA for the CDR3: TGCGCCAGCAGCTTGGTGGCGGAATGGGAGCAGTTCTTC. Protein sequence: CASSLVAEWEQFF. The variable domain in full, with the rest retrieved from reference TRBV5-1 and TRBJ2-1, is KAGVTQTPRYLIKTRGQQVTLSCSPISGHRSVSWYQQTPGQGLQFLFEYFSETQRNKGNFPGRFSGRQFSNSRSEMNVSTLELGDSALYLCASSLVAEWEQFFGPGTRLTVL.

This clonotype has ten or more counts. The J gene is TRBJ2-3, the V gene TRBV7-3; D not resolved. The V end lost 2 bases, the J end lost 5 bases, and 8 bases lay between the germline ends. This CDR3 has 13 residues. CDR1 and CDR2 from the germline V gene are SGHTA and FQGTGA. CDR3: CASSLGPRDTQYF. DNA for the CDR3: TGTGCCAGCAGCTTAGGACCCAGAGATACGCAGTATTTT.

This clonotype has only a few counts. J is TRBJ2-3 and V is TRBV7-3, with TRBD2 identical over 7 bases. The CDR3 sequence is 15 residues long. Germline V gene sequence: CDR1 SGHTA, CDR2 FQGTGA. V was clipped by 4 bases and J by 3 bases; unmatched bases: 7. Written as DNA, the CDR3 is TGTGCCAGCAGCTCGGGACTACAAGGAACAGATACGCAGTATTTT. This encodes CASSSGLQGTDTQYF.

Ten or more counts support this clonotype. The chain joins TRBV20-1 to TRBJ2-1; 12 bases agree with TRBD2. V was clipped by 6 bases and J by 2 bases; unmatched bases: 17. Germline CDR1 reads DFQATT; CDR2 reads SNEGSKA (reference sequence). This CDR3 is built from 19 residues. The CDR3 bases are TGCAGTGCCGATATAGGACTAGCGGGGCCTCCGGGGACCTACAATGAGCAGTTCTTC. It yields the protein CSADIGLAGPPGTYNEQFF.